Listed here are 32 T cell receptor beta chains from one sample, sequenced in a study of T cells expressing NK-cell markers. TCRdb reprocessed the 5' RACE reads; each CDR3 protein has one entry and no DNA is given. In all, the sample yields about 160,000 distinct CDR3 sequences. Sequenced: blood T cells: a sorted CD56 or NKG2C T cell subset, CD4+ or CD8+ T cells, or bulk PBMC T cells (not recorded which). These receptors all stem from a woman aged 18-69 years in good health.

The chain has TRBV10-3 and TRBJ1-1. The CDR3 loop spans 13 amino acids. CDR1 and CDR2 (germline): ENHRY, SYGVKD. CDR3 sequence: CAISIVLNTEAFF.

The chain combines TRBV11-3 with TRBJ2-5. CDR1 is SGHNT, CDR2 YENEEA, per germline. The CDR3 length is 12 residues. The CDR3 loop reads CASSLNEETQYF.

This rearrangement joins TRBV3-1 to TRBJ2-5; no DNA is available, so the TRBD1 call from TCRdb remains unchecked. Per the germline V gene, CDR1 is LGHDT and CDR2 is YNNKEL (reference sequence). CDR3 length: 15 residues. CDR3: CASSQAYRAGETQYF.

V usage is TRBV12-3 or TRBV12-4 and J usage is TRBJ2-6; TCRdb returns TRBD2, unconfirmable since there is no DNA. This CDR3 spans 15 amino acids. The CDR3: CASKPSLSGANVLTF.

The CDR3 here is CASSPPGGRAVNIQYF. V is TRBV18 and J is TRBJ2-4; the D call from TCRdb, TRBD2, cannot be confirmed without DNA. CDR3 length: 16 residues. CDR1 and CDR2 from the germline V gene are KGHSH and LQKENI.

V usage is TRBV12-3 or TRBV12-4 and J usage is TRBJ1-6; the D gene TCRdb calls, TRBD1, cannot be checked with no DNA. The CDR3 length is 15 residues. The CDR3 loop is CASSTPGRDNSPLHF.

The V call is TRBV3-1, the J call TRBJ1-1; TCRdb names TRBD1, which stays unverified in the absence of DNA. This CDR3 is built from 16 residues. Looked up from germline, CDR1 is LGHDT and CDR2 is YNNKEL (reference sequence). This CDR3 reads CASSQDLRTGGTEAFF.

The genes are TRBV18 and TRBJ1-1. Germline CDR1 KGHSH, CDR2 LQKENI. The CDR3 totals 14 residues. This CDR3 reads CASSPGPRNTEAFF.

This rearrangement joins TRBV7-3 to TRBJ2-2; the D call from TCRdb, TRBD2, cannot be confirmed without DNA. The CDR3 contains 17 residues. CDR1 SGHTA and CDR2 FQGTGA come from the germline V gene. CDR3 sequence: CASSPLGTSGRAGELFF.

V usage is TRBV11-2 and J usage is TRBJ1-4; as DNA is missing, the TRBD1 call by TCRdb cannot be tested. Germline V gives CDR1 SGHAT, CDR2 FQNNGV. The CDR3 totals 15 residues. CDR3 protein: CASSLGTGDGEKLFF. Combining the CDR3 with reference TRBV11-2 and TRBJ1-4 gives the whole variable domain EAGVAQSPRYKIIEKRQSVAFWCNPISGHATLYWYQQILGQGPKLLIQFQNNGVVDDSQLPKDRFSAERLKGVDSTLKIQPAKLEDSAVYLCASSLGTGDGEKLFFGSGTQLSVL.

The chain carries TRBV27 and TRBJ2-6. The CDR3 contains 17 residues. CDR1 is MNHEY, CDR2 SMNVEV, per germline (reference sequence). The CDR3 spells CASSSTHGLSGANVLTF.

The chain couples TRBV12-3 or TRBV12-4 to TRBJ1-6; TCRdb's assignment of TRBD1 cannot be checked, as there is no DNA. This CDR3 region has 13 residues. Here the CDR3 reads CASGGQLNSPLHF.

CDR3 sequence: CASSVRGTSGLNTGELFF. The rearrangement links TRBV9 to TRBJ2-2; TCRdb calls TRBD2, which cannot be checked without DNA. Per the germline V gene, CDR1 is SGDLS and CDR2 is YYNGEE. CDR3 length: 18 amino acids. The full variable domain, completed using reference TRBV9 and TRBJ2-2, is DSGVTQTPKHLITATGQRVTLRCSPRSGDLSVYWYQQSLDQGLQFLIQYYNGEERAKGNILERFSAQQFPDLHSELNLSSLELGDSALYFCASSVRGTSGLNTGELFFGEGSRLTVL.

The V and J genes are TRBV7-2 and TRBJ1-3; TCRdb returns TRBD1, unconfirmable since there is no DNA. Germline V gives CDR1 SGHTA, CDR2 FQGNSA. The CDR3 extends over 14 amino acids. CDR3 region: CASSLGQTGNTIYF.

The CDR3 region is CASSSSGSGEQYF. The J gene is TRBJ2-7, the V gene TRBV3-1; absent DNA, TCRdb's TRBD2 call cannot be checked. This CDR3 comprises 13 residues. The germline CDR1 and CDR2 sequences are LGHDT and YNNKEL (reference sequence).

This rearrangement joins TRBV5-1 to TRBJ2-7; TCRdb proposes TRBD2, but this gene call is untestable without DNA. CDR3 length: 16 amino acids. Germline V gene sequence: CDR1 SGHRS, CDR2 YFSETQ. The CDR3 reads CASSAGLAGGPYEQYF.

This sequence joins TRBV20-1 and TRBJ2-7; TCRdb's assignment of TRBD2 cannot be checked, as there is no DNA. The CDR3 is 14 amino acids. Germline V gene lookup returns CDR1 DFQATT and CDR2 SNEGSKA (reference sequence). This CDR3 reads CSARPGLAGYEQYF.

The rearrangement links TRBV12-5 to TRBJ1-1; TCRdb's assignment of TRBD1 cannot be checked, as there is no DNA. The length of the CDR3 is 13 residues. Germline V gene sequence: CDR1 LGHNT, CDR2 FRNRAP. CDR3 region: CASGLEQGTEAFF. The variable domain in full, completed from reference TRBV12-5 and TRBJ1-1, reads DARVTQTPRHKVTEMGQEVTMRCQPILGHNTVFWYRQTMMQGLELLAYFRNRAPLDDSGMPKDRFSAEMPDATLATLKIQPSEPRDSAVYFCASGLEQGTEAFFGQGTRLTVV.

Here the CDR3 reads CASSGEAGGWNTEAFF. The chain joins TRBV5-1 to TRBJ1-1; TCRdb calls TRBD1, which cannot be checked without DNA. From germline, CDR1 is SGHRS and CDR2 YFSETQ. CDR3 size: 16 residues.

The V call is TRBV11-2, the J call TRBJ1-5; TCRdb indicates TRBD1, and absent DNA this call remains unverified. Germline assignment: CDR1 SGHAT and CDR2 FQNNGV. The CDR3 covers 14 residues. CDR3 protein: CASSSSGFRQPQHF.

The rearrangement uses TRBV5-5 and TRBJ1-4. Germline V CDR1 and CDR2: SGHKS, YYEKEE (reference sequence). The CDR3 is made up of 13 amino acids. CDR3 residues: CASSLRDYEKLFF.

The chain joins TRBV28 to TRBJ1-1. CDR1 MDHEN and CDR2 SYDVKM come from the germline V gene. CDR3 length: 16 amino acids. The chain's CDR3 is CASSSIWGGGPTEAFF.

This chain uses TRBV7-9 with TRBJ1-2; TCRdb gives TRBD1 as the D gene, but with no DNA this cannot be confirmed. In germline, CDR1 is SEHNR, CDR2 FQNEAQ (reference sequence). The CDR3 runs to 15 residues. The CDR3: CASSIDLTGGYGYTF.

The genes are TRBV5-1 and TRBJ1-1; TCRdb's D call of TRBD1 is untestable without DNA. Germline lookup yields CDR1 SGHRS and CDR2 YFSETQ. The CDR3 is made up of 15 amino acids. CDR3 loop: CASSLALQGGTEAFF. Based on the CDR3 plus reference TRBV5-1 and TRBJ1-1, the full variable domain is KAGVTQTPRYLIKTRGQQVTLSCSPISGHRSVSWYQQTPGQGLQFLFEYFSETQRNKGNFPGRFSGRQFSNSRSEMNVSTLELGDSALYLCASSLALQGGTEAFFGQGTRLTVV.

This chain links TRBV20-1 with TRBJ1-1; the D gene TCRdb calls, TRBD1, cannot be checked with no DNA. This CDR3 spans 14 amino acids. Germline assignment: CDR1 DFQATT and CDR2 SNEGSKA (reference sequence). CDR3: CSARGAFKDTEAFF.

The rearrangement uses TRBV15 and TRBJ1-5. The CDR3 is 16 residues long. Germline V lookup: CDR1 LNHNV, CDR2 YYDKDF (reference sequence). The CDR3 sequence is CATSIGKGEGNQPQHF.

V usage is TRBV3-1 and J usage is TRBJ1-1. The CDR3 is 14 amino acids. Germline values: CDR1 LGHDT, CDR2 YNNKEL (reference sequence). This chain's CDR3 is CASSPQGYNTEAFF. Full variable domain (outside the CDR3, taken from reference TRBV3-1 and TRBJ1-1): DTAVSQTPKYLVTQMGNDKSIKCEQNLGHDTMYWYKQDSKKFLKIMFSYNNKELIINETVPNRFSPKSPDKAHLNLHINSLELGDSAVYFCASSPQGYNTEAFFGQGTRLTVV.

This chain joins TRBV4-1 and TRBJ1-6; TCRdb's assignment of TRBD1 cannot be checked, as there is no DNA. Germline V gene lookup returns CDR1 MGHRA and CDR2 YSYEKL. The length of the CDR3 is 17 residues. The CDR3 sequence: CASSQESNGAVKSPLHF.

CDR3 in amino acids: CASSLKIAGVSEQFF. J is TRBJ2-1 and V is TRBV7-2; TCRdb reports TRBD2, a call that lacks DNA to check it against. Germline CDR1 is SGHTA and CDR2 is FQGNSA. The CDR3 contains 15 residues.

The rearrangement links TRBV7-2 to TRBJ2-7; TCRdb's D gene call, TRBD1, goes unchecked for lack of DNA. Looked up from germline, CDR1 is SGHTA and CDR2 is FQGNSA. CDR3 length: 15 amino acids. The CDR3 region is CASSLVDSGGYEQYF.

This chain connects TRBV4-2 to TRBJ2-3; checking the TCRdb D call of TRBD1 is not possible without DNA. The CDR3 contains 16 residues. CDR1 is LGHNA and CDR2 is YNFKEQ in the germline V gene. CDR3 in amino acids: CASSSPPGVNTDTQYF.

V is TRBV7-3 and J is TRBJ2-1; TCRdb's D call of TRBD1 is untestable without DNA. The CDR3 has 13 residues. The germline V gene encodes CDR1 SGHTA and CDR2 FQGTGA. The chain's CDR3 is CASSSLMGNEQFF.